This TCR beta chain was sequenced for a study of vaccination and CD4 T cells after COVID-19. Sample treatment: approximately 11-day PBMC culture with coronavirus spike peptide pools or control peptides (ViraFEST assay). Worth noting for this clonotype: Its antigen is as yet unknown.

The Oncomine TCR Beta short-read assay sequenced DNA from cultured CD4+ T cells. Using its own MiXCR run on the PCR reads, TCRdb lists one record per CDR3 protein. Of some 12,000 distinct CDR3 sequences in the sample, approximately 50% are singletons; the top ten hold 8% to 11%. CDR3 length equals 15 residues. V lost 3 bases to trimming and J lost 4 bases; unmatched junction nucleotides: 6. CDR1 and CDR2 (germline): DFQATT, SNEGSKA (reference sequence). The sequence was obtained from a human donor who had recovered from COVID-19. The sequenced sample was CD4+ T cells from blood, cultured in vitro. The chain recombines TRBV20-1 with TRBJ1-5; 10 bases agree with TRBD1. CDR3 region: CSARRGDRGNQPQHF. Here the CDR3 DNA reads TGCAGTGCTAGGAGGGGGGACAGGGGTAATCAGCCCCAGCATTTT.